Shown below are 16 T cell receptor beta chains from a single sample sequenced in a study of response to subunit inactivated influenza vaccine. One entry per CDR3 protein results from TCRdb running MiXCR on the RT-PCR reads. The sample records around 580,000 distinct CDR3 sequences, about 12% being singletons. The input for sequencing was PBMCs from blood, taken on the day of vaccination. These receptor sequences come from a man aged 50 or older who received an inactivated influenza vaccine.

V is TRBV5-1 and J is TRBJ2-2; no clear D. The CDR3 consists of 14 residues. V was cut by 4 bases and J by 1 base, with 8 bases left in between. Looked up from germline, CDR1 is SGHRS and CDR2 is YFSETQ. CDR3 DNA: TGCGCCAGCAGCCATACGCTGAACACCGGGGAGCTGTTTTTT. Translated, it gives CASSHTLNTGELFF.

This chain joins TRBV29-1 and TRBJ2-1, with 10 bases matching TRBD1. CDR1 and CDR2 (germline): SQVTM, ANQGSEA. V lost 4 bases and J lost 3; bases outside the gene matches: 3. CDR3 length equals 14 residues. This CDR3 reads CSVVGTGVYNEQFF. CDR3 coding DNA: TGCAGCGTTGTCGGGACAGGGGTCTACAATGAGCAGTTCTTC.

This clonotype was observed a few times. For the CDR3, the DNA is TGTGCCAGCAGTAGTGCGATATACAATGAGCAGTTCTTC. Translated, it gives CASSSAIYNEQFF. The chain recombines TRBV6-6 with TRBJ2-1; D gene unclear. Germline values: CDR1 MNHNY, CDR2 SVGAGI (reference sequence). V lost 5 bases, J lost 4 bases, and 9 bases lay in between. This CDR3 has 13 residues.

The chain uses TRBV6-1 and TRBJ1-1; D not certain. CDR1 is MNHNS, CDR2 SASEGT, per germline. This CDR3 is built from 13 residues. Between the trimmed V and J ends, which lost 6 bases and 1 base, there was a span of 9 bases. CDR3 nucleotides: TGTGCCAGCAGCGAAACAGAGAACACTGAAGCTTTCTTT. It codes for CASSETENTEAFF.

The chain recombines TRBV5-1 with TRBJ2-1; 11 bases agree with TRBD2. The CDR3 sequence is 18 residues long. Germline trimming cut 3 bases from V and 4 bases from J; bases unmatched to any gene: 12. Germline-derived CDR1 and CDR2 are SGHRS and YFSETQ. The CDR3 DNA is TGCGCCAGCAGCTCCCTAAACATTCTAGCGGGGGGATACAATGAGCAGTTCTTC. As protein: CASSSLNILAGGYNEQFF.

J is TRBJ2-5 and V is TRBV4-3; D may match TRBD1 or TRBD2 (5 bases each). The germline V gene encodes CDR1 LGHNA and CDR2 YSLEER. The CDR3 has 15 amino acids. Trimming removed 0 bases from V and 5 bases from J, with 13 bases in between. CDR3 loop: CASSQDPGTRETQYF. CDR3 in DNA: TGCGCCAGCAGCCAAGACCCCGGGACCCGGGAGACCCAGTACTTC.

This clonotype was picked up a small number of times. This chain uses TRBV7-8 with TRBJ2-7; D possibly corresponds to TRBD1 (6 bases). Germline values: CDR1 SGHVS, CDR2 FQNEAQ. The CDR3 is made up of 16 amino acids. Trimming took off 1 base at V and 2 bases at J, with 15 bases between the two ends. The CDR3 DNA reads TGTGCCAGCAGCTTAGGATGGGGGCGTACCACCTACGAGCAGTACTTC. Protein product: CASSLGWGRTTYEQYF.

This clonotype occurred a few times. CDR3 DNA: TGTGCCAGCAGCTTGGTTGTGACAGGGACCACTGAAGCTTTCTTT. It is translated as CASSLVVTGTTEAFF. The chain couples TRBV5-8 to TRBJ1-1; 7 bases are a match to TRBD1. This CDR3 contains 15 residues. The V gene end was trimmed by 0 bases and the J gene end by 4 bases; junction bases not matched to a gene: 6. Germline V gene data show CDR1 as SGHTS and CDR2 as YDEGEE.

The chain is built from TRBV20-1 and TRBJ2-3; D is undetermined. V gave up 6 bases and J gave up 6 bases, with 10 bases separating them. The CDR3 is 11 residues long. The V gene's germline CDR1 is DFQATT and CDR2 SNEGSKA (reference sequence). CDR3 bases: TGCAGTGCCCAGTGGTTGGATACGCAGTATTTT. Translating gives CSAQWLDTQYF.

This clonotype was seen many times. The chain couples TRBV12-3 or TRBV12-4 to TRBJ2-3, with 7 bases identical to TRBD1. The CDR3 sequence is 14 residues long. Germline trimming cut 2 bases from V and 6 bases from J; bases unmatched to any gene: 5. In DNA, the CDR3 is TGTGCCAGCAGTTTAAGACAGGGTGGGGATACGCAGTATTTT. Its translation: CASSLRQGGDTQYF.

This clonotype was seen more than once but under ten times. The V and J genes are TRBV6-1 and TRBJ2-5; weak D call: TRBD1 (6 bases). This CDR3 spans 13 amino acids. Trimming cost V 4 bases and J 5 bases, with 11 bases left between them. Germline CDR1 is MNHNS and CDR2 is SASEGT. DNA of the CDR3: TGTGCCAGCAGTGTGTCCAGGGGTGAGACCCAGTACTTC. Translated, it gives CASSVSRGETQYF.

This sequence joins TRBV4-3 and TRBJ2-3; the match to TRBD2 covers 10 bases. Losses at the gene ends were 3 bases for V and 2 bases for J; bases not matched to a gene: 2. CDR1 and CDR2 from the germline V gene are LGHNA and YSLEER. The CDR3 sequence is 15 residues long. CDR3 sequence: CASSQLAGATDTQYF. The CDR3 DNA reads TGCGCCAGCAGCCAGCTAGCGGGGGCCACAGATACGCAGTATTTT.

The chain links TRBV27 to TRBJ2-7; the D gene could be TRBD1 or TRBD2 (6 bases each). Trimming pared 0 bases from V and 3 bases from J, leaving 12 bases between. The CDR3 extends over 15 amino acids. Germline V gene lookup returns CDR1 MNHEY and CDR2 SMNVEV (reference sequence). The CDR3 region has the DNA TGTGCCAGCAGTTTATCGGGCAGGGGACTCTACGAGCAGTACTTC. This codes for CASSLSGRGLYEQYF.

This clonotype has ten or more counts. The chain uses TRBV2 and TRBJ2-2; 12 bases map to TRBD2. V trimming: 6 bases; J trimming: 3 bases; junction bases outside the gene matches: 8. This CDR3 comprises 17 residues. Germline assignment: CDR1 SNHLY and CDR2 FYNNEI. This CDR3 reads CASSPGLAGPDTGELFF. In nucleotides, the CDR3 is TGTGCCAGCAGCCCGGGACTAGCGGGCCCTGACACCGGGGAGCTGTTTTTT.

This clonotype was observed a few times. The V and J genes are TRBV12-3 or TRBV12-4 and TRBJ2-5; TRBD2 might be the D (6 bases). V dropped 7 bases and J dropped 5 bases, with 17 bases sitting between them. The CDR3 sequence is 14 residues long. CDR3 loop: CASNTGTFPETQYF. The DNA of the CDR3 is TGTGCCAGCAACACCGGGACTTTTCCGGAGACCCAGTACTTC.

The rearrangement links TRBV7-9 to TRBJ2-5; TRBD2 might be the D (6 bases). The CDR3 is made up of 10 amino acids. V was trimmed by 11 bases and J by 5 bases, leaving 9 bases between them. Germline-derived CDR1 and CDR2 are SEHNR and FQNEAQ (reference sequence). CDR3 DNA sequence: TGTGCCTTGGGGACTGAGACCCAGTACTTC. Translating gives CALGTETQYF.